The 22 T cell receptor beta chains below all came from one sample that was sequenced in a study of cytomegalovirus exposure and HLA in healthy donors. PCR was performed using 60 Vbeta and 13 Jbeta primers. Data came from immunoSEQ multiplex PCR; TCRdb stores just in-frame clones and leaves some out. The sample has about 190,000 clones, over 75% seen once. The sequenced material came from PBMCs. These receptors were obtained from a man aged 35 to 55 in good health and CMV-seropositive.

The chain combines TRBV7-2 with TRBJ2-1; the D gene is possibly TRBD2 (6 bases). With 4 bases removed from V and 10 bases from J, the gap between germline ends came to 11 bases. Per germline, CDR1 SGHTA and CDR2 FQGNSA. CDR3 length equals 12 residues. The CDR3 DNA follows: TGTGCCAGCAGCTCGCACCGGGGGGAGCAGTTCTTC. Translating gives CASSSHRGEQFF.

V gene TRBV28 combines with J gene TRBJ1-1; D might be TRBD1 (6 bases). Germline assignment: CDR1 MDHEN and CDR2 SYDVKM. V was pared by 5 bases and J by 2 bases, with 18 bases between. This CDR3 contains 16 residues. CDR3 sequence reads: CASSIRDTYLNTEAFF. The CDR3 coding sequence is TGTGCCAGCAGTATCCGGGACACCTACCTTAACACTGAAGCTTTCTTT.

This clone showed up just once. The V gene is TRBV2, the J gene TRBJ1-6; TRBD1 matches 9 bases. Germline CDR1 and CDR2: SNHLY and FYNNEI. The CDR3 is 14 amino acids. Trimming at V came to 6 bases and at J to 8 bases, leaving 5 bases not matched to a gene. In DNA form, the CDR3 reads TGTGCCAGCAGCCCAACAGGGGGCCATTCACCCCTCCACTTT. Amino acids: CASSPTGGHSPLHF.

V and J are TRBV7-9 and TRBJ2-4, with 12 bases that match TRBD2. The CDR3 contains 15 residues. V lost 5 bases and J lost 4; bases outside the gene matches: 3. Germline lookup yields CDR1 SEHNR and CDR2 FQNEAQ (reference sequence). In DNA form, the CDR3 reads TGTGCCAGCAGCCCTAGCGGGGGGGCAAAAAACATTCAGTACTTC. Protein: CASSPSGGAKNIQYF.

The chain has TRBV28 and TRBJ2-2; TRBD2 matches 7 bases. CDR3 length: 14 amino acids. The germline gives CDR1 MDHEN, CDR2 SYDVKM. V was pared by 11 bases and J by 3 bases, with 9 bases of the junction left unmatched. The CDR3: CAEGASGHTGELFF. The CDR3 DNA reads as TGTGCCGAAGGGGCTAGCGGCCACACCGGGGAGCTGTTTTTT.

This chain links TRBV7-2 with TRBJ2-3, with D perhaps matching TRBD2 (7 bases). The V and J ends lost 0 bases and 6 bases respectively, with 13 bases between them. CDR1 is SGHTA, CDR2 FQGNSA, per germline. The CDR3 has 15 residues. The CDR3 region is CASSLARGAHDTQYF. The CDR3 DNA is TGTGCCAGCAGCTTAGCTCGGGGGGCCCACGATACGCAGTATTTT. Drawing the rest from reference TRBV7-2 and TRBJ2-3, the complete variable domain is GAGVSQSPSNKVTEKGKDVELRCDPISGHTALYWYRQSLGQGLEFLIYFQGNSAPDKSGLPSDRFSAERTGGSVSTLTIQRTQQEDSAVYLCASSLARGAHDTQYFGPGTRLTVL.

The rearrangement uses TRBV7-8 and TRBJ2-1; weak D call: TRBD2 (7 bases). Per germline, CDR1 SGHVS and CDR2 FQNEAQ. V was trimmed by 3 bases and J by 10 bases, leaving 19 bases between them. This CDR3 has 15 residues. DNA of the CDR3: TGTGCCAGCAGCTTGGTAATTGGGGGGGCCCGGGAGCAGTTCTTC. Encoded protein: CASSLVIGGAREQFF.

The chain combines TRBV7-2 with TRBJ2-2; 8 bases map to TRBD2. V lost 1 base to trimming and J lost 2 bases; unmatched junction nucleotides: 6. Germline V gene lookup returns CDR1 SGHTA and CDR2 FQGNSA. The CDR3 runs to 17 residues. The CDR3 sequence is CASSLVTSGGNTGELFF. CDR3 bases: TGTGCCAGCAGCTTAGTTACCAGCGGGGGCAACACCGGGGAGCTGTTTTTT.

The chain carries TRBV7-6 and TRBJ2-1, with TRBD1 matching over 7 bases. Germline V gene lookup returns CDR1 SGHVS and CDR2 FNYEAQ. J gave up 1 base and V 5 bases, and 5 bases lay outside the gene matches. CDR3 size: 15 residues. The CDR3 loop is CASSARDSSYNEQFF. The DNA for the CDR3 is TGTGCCAGCAGCGCCCGGGACAGTTCCTACAATGAGCAGTTCTTC. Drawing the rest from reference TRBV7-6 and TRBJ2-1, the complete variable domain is GAGVSQSPRYKVTKRGQDVALRCDPISGHVSLYWYRQALGQGPEFLTYFNYEAQQDKSGLPNDRFSAERPEGSISTLTIQRTEQRDSAMYRCASSARDSSYNEQFFGPGTRLTVL.

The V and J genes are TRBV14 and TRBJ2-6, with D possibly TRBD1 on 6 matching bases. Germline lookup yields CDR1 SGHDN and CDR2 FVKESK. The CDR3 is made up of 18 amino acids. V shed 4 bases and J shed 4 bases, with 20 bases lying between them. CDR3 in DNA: TGTGCCAGCAGCCCCCGAACGGGACAACTATCGGGGGCCAACGTCCTGACTTTC. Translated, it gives CASSPRTGQLSGANVLTF.

The CDR3 loop is CASSTSYRGDGYTF. The CDR3 DNA reads TGTGCCAGTAGTACCTCCTACAGGGGTGATGGCTACACCTTC. The chain joins TRBV19 to TRBJ1-2, with 7 bases aligning to TRBD1. Germline-derived CDR1 and CDR2 are LNHDA and SQIVND (reference sequence). The CDR3 has 14 amino acids. V gave up 4 bases and J gave up 6 bases; unmatched junction bases: 8.

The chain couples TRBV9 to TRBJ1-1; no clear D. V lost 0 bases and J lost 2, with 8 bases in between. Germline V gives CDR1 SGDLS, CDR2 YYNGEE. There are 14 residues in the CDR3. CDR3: CASSVVSGNTEAFF. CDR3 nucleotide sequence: TGTGCCAGCAGCGTAGTATCGGGAAACACTGAAGCTTTCTTT.

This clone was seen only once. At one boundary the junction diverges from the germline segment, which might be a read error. The CDR3, as DNA: TGTTCCAGCAGCTCGGGACAGGGAGAAAATTCACCCCTCCACTTT. Its protein product is CSSSSGQGENSPLHF. J is TRBJ1-6 and V is TRBV7-9; 9 bases fit TRBD1. The germline V gene encodes CDR1 SEHNR and CDR2 FQNEAQ (reference sequence). This CDR3 is built from 15 residues.

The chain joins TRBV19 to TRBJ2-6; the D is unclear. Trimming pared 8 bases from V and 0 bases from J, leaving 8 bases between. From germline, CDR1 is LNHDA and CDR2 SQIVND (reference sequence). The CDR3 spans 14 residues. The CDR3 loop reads CASLSDSGANVLTF. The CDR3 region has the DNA TGTGCCAGTCTTTCAGACTCTGGGGCCAACGTCCTGACTTTC. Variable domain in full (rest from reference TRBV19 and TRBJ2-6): DGGITQSPKYLFRKEGQNVTLSCEQNLNHDAMYWYRQDPGQGLRLIYYSQIVNDFQKGDIAEGYSVSREKKESFPLTVTSAQKNPTAFYLCASLSDSGANVLTFGAGSRLTVL.

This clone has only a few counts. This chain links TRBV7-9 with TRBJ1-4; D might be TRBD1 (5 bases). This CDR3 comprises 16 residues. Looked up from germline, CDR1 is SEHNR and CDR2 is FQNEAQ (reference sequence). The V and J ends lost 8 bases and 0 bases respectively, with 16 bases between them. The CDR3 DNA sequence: TGTGCCAGCCAAAGGGAACTGACAGCAACTAATGAAAAACTGTTTTTT. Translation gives CASQRELTATNEKLFF.

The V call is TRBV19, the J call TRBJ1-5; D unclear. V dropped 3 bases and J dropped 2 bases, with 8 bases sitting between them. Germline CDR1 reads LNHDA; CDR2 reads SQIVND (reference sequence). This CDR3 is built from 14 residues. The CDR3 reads CASSIRGGNQPQHF. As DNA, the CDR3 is TGTGCCAGTAGTATCCGGGGAGGCAATCAGCCCCAGCATTTT.

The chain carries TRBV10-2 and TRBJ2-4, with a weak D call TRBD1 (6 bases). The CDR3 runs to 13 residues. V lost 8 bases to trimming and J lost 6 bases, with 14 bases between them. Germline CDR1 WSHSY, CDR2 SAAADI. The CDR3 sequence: CASHGDTGNIQYF. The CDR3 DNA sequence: TGCGCCAGCCACGGGGACACCGGAAACATTCAGTACTTC.

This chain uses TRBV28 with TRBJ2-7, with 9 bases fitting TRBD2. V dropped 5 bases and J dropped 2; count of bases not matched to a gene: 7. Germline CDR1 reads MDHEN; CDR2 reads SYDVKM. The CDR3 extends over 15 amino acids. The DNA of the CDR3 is TGTGCCAGCAGTCTCCGAGCGGGGGGCACCTACGAGCAGTACTTC. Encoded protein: CASSLRAGGTYEQYF.

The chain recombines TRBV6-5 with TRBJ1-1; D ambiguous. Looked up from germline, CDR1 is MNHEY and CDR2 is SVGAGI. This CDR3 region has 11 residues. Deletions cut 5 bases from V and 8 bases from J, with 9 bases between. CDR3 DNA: TGTGCCAGCAGTAGAGCCACCGAAGCTTTCTTT. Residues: CASSRATEAFF.

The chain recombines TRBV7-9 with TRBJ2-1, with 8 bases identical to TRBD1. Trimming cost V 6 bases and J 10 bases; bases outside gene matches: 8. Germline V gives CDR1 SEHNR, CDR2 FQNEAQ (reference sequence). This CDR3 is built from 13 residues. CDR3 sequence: CASRGQGLNEQFF. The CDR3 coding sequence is TGTGCCAGCAGAGGACAGGGCTTGAACGAGCAGTTCTTC.

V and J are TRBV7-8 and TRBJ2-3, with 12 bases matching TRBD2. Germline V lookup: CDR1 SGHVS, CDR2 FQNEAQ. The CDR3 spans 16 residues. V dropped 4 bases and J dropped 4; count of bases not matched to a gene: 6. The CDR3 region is CASSYGLAGRSDTQYF. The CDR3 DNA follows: TGTGCCAGCAGCTATGGACTAGCGGGGAGGTCAGATACGCAGTATTTT.

Written as DNA, the CDR3 is TGTGCCAGCTCACCATTGGGGACAGGCCTTCCTCCCTACGAGCAGTACTTC. Its translation is CASSPLGTGLPPYEQYF. This sequence joins TRBV18 and TRBJ2-7; 8 positions match TRBD1. With V trimmed by 2 bases and J by 2 bases, 11 bases remained unmatched. This CDR3 is 17 amino acids long. The germline V gene encodes CDR1 KGHSH and CDR2 LQKENI.